This T cell receptor beta chain came from a study of technical replicates of blood from a handful of donors. Produced via immunoSEQ multiplex PCR; TCRdb's table is partial and in-frame only. The sample lists 80,000 to 95,000 clones, 94% occurring once. This CDR3 comprises 15 residues. Germline lookup yields CDR1 MNHEY and CDR2 SVGAGI. The V and J ends lost 7 bases and 3 bases, in that order; junction bases with no gene match: 9. The chain employs TRBV6-5 and TRBJ1-5, with 7 positions matching TRBD1. The sample was T cells isolated from PBMCs. This TCR derives from a human donor in good health. The CDR3 nucleotides are TGTGCCAGCACCCGGGACAGATCCCACAATCAGCCCCAGCATTTT. It translates to CASTRDRSHNQPQHF.